Following are 14 T cell receptor beta chains from one sample sequenced in a study of T cell repertoires in cytomegalovirus infection. TCRdb called the reads again in MiXCR, with one record for every CDR3 protein. The sample includes hundreds of thousands of distinct CDR3 sequences, around 10% of them seen just once. Sequencing was done on a sample of PBMCs. The origin of the receptors is a human donor in good health (CMV status not recorded). Some clones in this sample may be carry-over from other donors' samples.

The chain recombines TRBV28 with TRBJ2-5, with TRBD2 matching 10 bases. With V trimmed by 3 bases and J by 4 bases, 5 bases remained unmatched. The germline V gene encodes CDR1 MDHEN and CDR2 SYDVKM. The CDR3 runs 15 residues. The CDR3 loop is CASSFERGGPETQYF. The CDR3 nucleotides read TGTGCCAGCAGTTTTGAGCGGGGGGGCCCAGAGACCCAGTACTTC.

This clonotype was observed a handful of times. This chain connects TRBV28 to TRBJ1-1; tentatively, D is TRBD1 (6 bases). This CDR3 has 15 residues. Trimming left V 4 bases short and J 0 bases short, with 12 bases between. The germline V gene has CDR1 MDHEN and CDR2 SYDVKM. The CDR3: CASSSHRALNTEAFF. CDR3 bases: TGTGCCAGCAGTTCACACAGGGCTTTGAACACTGAAGCTTTCTTT.

The table lists this clonotype with many counts. The rearrangement uses TRBV28 and TRBJ1-2; 7 bases align to TRBD1. The ends lost 5 bases at V and 1 base at J; junction bases unmatched: 10. This CDR3 is 16 amino acids long. Germline V gene data show CDR1 as MDHEN and CDR2 as SYDVKM. The CDR3 loop is CASSTRTGELNYGYTF. The CDR3 DNA reads TGTGCCAGCAGTACCCGGACAGGCGAACTTAACTATGGCTACACCTTC.

Many counts were recorded for this clonotype. The rearrangement links TRBV6-1 to TRBJ2-7, with TRBD2 matching 14 bases. The length of the CDR3 is 15 residues. The V gene's germline CDR1 is MNHNS and CDR2 SASEGT. Trimming removed 7 bases from V and 2 bases from J; junction bases left unmatched: 4. CDR3 sequence: CASTLTSGGAYEQYV. The CDR3 DNA is TGTGCCAGCACCCTGACTAGCGGGGGGGCCTACGAGCAGTACGTC.

The CDR3 DNA sequence: TGTGCCAGCAGCTTTGGGGGATACGAGCTGTACGTC. Translated: CASSFGGYELYV. The rearrangement uses TRBV7-2 and TRBJ2-7; D may be TRBD1 or TRBD2 (5 bases each). Germline CDR1 is SGHTA and CDR2 is FQGNSA. The CDR3 spans 12 residues.

The rearrangement uses TRBV6-4 and TRBJ1-1; 9 nucleotides align to TRBD1. Germline CDR1 is MRHNA and CDR2 is SNTAGT. The CDR3 spans 20 residues. The junction had 18 bases not matched to a gene; V was cut back by 0 bases and J by 4 bases. The CDR3 DNA sequence: TGTGCCAGCAGTGACTCCAATTCCGGGACAGGGAGGTTTAACGTCACTGAAGCTTTCTTT. Protein: CASSDSNSGTGRFNVTEAFF.

This chain links TRBV20-1 with TRBJ1-4, with unresolved D. V lost 6 bases and J lost 4, with 9 bases in between. The CDR3 consists of 12 residues. Germline V gene sequence: CDR1 DFQATT, CDR2 SNEGSKA (reference sequence). The CDR3 DNA sequence: TGCAGTGCCCCTAGGGTTAATGAAAAACTGTTTTTT. The encoded protein is CSAPRVNEKLFF.

In its sample, this clonotype was seen many times. The chain links TRBV7-2 to TRBJ1-1, with 7 positions matching TRBD1. The germline V gene has CDR1 SGHTA and CDR2 FQGNSA. This CDR3 comprises 12 residues. V lost 5 bases and J lost 11; bases outside the gene matches: 8. CDR3 coding DNA: TGTGCCAGCAGCCTACAGGGGAGGGTCGCTTTCTTT. Translated, it gives CASSLQGRVAFF.

The chain links TRBV6-5 to TRBJ2-1, with TRBD2 matching over 11 bases. CDR1 is MNHEY, CDR2 SVGAGI, per germline. The CDR3 totals 15 residues. V shed 6 bases, J shed 3 bases, and the junction held 4 bases outside the gene matches. The CDR3 protein is CASSLAGGLYNEQFF. The CDR3 DNA sequence: TGTGCCAGCAGCCTAGCGGGGGGCCTCTACAATGAGCAGTTCTTC.

This clonotype was counted at least ten times. The chain joins TRBV20-1 to TRBJ2-3; D uncertain. Trimming stripped 0 bases from V and 2 bases from J, with 6 bases between. Germline lookup yields CDR1 DFQATT and CDR2 SNEGSKA (reference sequence). The CDR3 extends over 13 amino acids. In DNA form, the CDR3 reads TGCAGTGCTAGAGAGGAGCCCACAGATACGCAGTATTTT. Translating gives CSAREEPTDTQYF.

The rearrangement links TRBV29-1 to TRBJ1-1; TRBD1 aligns across 7 bases. J lost 5 bases, V lost 5 bases, and 11 bases had no gene match. CDR3 length: 14 residues. Looked up from germline, CDR1 is SQVTM and CDR2 is ANQGSEA. The CDR3: CSVFLRDRGTEAFF. The CDR3 nucleotides are TGCAGCGTTTTTCTCCGGGACAGAGGGACTGAAGCTTTCTTT.

J is TRBJ2-1 and V is TRBV28, with TRBD2 matching 11 bases. Per the germline V gene, CDR1 is MDHEN and CDR2 is SYDVKM. This CDR3 has 17 residues. With V trimmed by 6 bases and J by 0 bases, 7 bases remained unmatched. CDR3 loop: CASRSDLAGGSYNEQFF. The DNA of the CDR3 is TGTGCCAGCAGATCGGATCTAGCGGGGGGCTCCTACAATGAGCAGTTCTTC.

This clonotype was detected many times. The chain uses TRBV7-2 and TRBJ2-5; D not resolved. Looked up from germline, CDR1 is SGHTA and CDR2 is FQGNSA. Trimming left V 5 bases short and J 2 bases short, with 9 bases between. This CDR3 region has 13 residues. CDR3 coding DNA: TGTGCCAGCAGCATTACATTTCAAGAGACCCAGTACTTC. This gives the protein CASSITFQETQYF.

In this sample, this clonotype turned up many times. The rearrangement uses TRBV2 and TRBJ1-3; D call uncertain. Per germline, CDR1 SNHLY and CDR2 FYNNEI. The CDR3 contains 14 residues. The V end lost 8 bases, the J end lost 0 bases, and 11 bases lay between the germline ends. CDR3 nucleotides: TGTGCCAGCTACCCAGTCAACTCTGGAAACACCATATATTTT. Amino acids: CASYPVNSGNTIYF.